Listed below are T cell receptor beta chains from one sample, sequenced in a study of shared clonotypes between healthy human individuals. Libraries were prepared by immunoSEQ multiplex PCR; TCRdb keeps only in-frame clonotypes and omits some of them. The sample contains 550,000 to 700,000 clones, around 73% of which appear only once. The sample taken for sequencing was memory CD4+ T cells sorted from blood. These receptors came from a woman under 40 in good health. The CDR3 runs from the conserved cysteine through the conserved F or W. The order of the fields is D gene, clone size, V gene, J gene, CDR3 protein, CDR3 DNA. The D gene is left open where the match is weak. Only part of the rows carry a size: once, few, many, or a class if the clone is expanded.

d_call: TRBD1; clone_size: few; v_call: TRBV29-1; j_call: TRBJ2-1; cdr3_aa: CSVGTGGYNEQFF; cdr3_nt: TGCAGCGTTGGGACAGGGGGCTACAATGAGCAGTTCTTC
d_call: TRBD2; clone_size: -; v_call: TRBV5-1; j_call: TRBJ2-1; cdr3_aa: CASSLSLAGGNEQFF; cdr3_nt: TGCGCCAGCAGCTTGAGCCTAGCGGGTGGCAATGAGCAGTTCTTC
d_call: -; clone_size: many; v_call: TRBV9; j_call: TRBJ2-2; cdr3_aa: CASSKYSGVPGELFF; cdr3_nt: TGTGCCAGCAGCAAGTATTCAGGGGTCCCCGGGGAGCTGTTTTTT
d_call: TRBD1; clone_size: -; v_call: TRBV5-1; j_call: TRBJ1-5; cdr3_aa: CASSRGGQPNQPQHF; cdr3_nt: TGCGCCAGCAGCCGCGGGGGACAGCCAAATCAGCCCCAGCATTTT
d_call: TRBD2; clone_size: few; v_call: TRBV7-9; j_call: TRBJ2-7; cdr3_aa: CASSLGTSGSSYEQYF; cdr3_nt: TGTGCCAGCAGCTTAGGGACTAGCGGAAGCTCCTACGAGCAGTACTTC
d_call: TRBD1; clone_size: -; v_call: TRBV7-9; j_call: TRBJ2-5; cdr3_aa: CASSRQGFETQYF; cdr3_nt: TGTGCCAGCAGTCGACAGGGTTTCGAGACCCAGTACTTC
d_call: TRBD2; clone_size: -; v_call: TRBV9; j_call: TRBJ2-7; cdr3_aa: CASSMTTSFVEQYF; cdr3_nt: TGTGCCAGCAGCATGACGACTAGCTTTGTCGAGCAGTACTTC
d_call: -; clone_size: few; v_call: TRBV30; j_call: TRBJ1-2; cdr3_aa: CAWSASGGYTF; cdr3_nt: TGTGCCTGGAGTGCCAGTGGCGGCTACACCTTC
d_call: TRBD1; clone_size: -; v_call: TRBV19; j_call: TRBJ2-6; cdr3_aa: CATSGTGRSGANVLTF; cdr3_nt: TGTGCCACTTCGGGGACAGGGCGCTCTGGGGCCAACGTCCTGACTTTC
d_call: TRBD2; clone_size: -; v_call: TRBV5-1; j_call: TRBJ2-2; cdr3_aa: CASSLAGLAGSTGELFF; cdr3_nt: TGCGCCAGCAGCTTGGCCGGTCTAGCGGGAAGCACCGGGGAGCTGTTTTTT
d_call: -; clone_size: -; v_call: TRBV5-1; j_call: TRBJ2-5; cdr3_aa: CASSPRGEETQYF; cdr3_nt: TGCGCCAGCAGCCCCCGGGGTGAAGAGACCCAGTACTTC
d_call: -; clone_size: -; v_call: TRBV4-1; j_call: TRBJ1-1; cdr3_aa: CASRAGMNTEAFF; cdr3_nt: TGCGCCAGCAGAGCAGGCATGAACACTGAAGCTTTCTTT
d_call: TRBD2; clone_size: -; v_call: TRBV6-5; j_call: TRBJ2-1; cdr3_aa: CASQLAGRNEQFF; cdr3_nt: TGTGCCAGCCAACTAGCGGGACGTAATGAGCAGTTCTTC
d_call: -; clone_size: few; v_call: TRBV7-3; j_call: TRBJ1-5; cdr3_aa: CASSDRGGADFNQPQHF; cdr3_nt: TGTGCCAGCAGCGACCGCGGCGGGGCAGACTTCAATCAGCCCCAGCATTTT
d_call: TRBD1; clone_size: -; v_call: TRBV28; j_call: TRBJ2-3; cdr3_aa: CASRPTGTTDTQYF; cdr3_nt: TGTGCCAGCAGACCGACAGGGACGACAGATACGCAGTATTTT
d_call: -; clone_size: -; v_call: TRBV5-6; j_call: TRBJ2-2; cdr3_aa: CASRRGSGELFF; cdr3_nt: TGTGCCAGCAGACGGGGGTCCGGGGAGCTGTTTTTT
d_call: -; clone_size: -; v_call: TRBV28; j_call: TRBJ2-4; cdr3_aa: CASSPLKLNIQYF; cdr3_nt: TGTGCCAGCAGTCCACTAAAACTAAACATTCAGTACTTC
d_call: -; clone_size: -; v_call: TRBV5-1; j_call: TRBJ1-2; cdr3_aa: CASSLEAQYYGYTF; cdr3_nt: TGCGCCAGCAGCTTGGAGGCACAGTACTATGGCTACACCTTC
d_call: TRBD2; clone_size: few; v_call: TRBV11-2; j_call: TRBJ2-7; cdr3_aa: CASSLSGNSYEQYF; cdr3_nt: TGTGCCAGCAGCCTGAGCGGGAACTCCTACGAGCAGTACTTC
d_call: -; clone_size: -; v_call: TRBV9; j_call: TRBJ2-7; cdr3_aa: CASSVLGNSYEQYF; cdr3_nt: TGTGCCAGCAGCGTTTTGGGGAATTCCTACGAGCAGTACTTC
d_call: TRBD2; clone_size: -; v_call: TRBV5-4; j_call: TRBJ2-1; cdr3_aa: CASSFTSGRTDEQFF; cdr3_nt: TGTGCCAGCAGCTTCACTAGCGGGAGAACCGATGAGCAGTTCTTC
d_call: -; clone_size: -; v_call: TRBV7-9; j_call: TRBJ1-4; cdr3_aa: CASSQTPTFNEKLFF; cdr3_nt: TGTGCCAGCAGCCAGACGCCTACCTTTAATGAAAAACTGTTTTTT
d_call: -; clone_size: -; v_call: TRBV5-1; j_call: TRBJ2-1; cdr3_aa: CASSSSRVPNEQFF; cdr3_nt: TGCGCCAGCAGCTCCTCCAGGGTTCCCAATGAGCAGTTCTTC
d_call: -; clone_size: -; v_call: TRBV27; j_call: TRBJ2-7; cdr3_aa: CASSNTGLPPYEQYF; cdr3_nt: TGTGCCAGCAGTAACACAGGGCTCCCCCCTTACGAGCAGTACTTC
d_call: TRBD1; clone_size: few; v_call: TRBV19; j_call: TRBJ1-1; cdr3_aa: CASRTTGTGPSEAFF; cdr3_nt: TGTGCCAGTAGGACCACCGGGACAGGTCCATCAGAAGCTTTCTTT
d_call: -; clone_size: -; v_call: TRBV29-1; j_call: TRBJ2-3; cdr3_aa: CSPRVAGTDTQYF; cdr3_nt: TGCAGCCCTCGAGTAGCGGGCACAGATACGCAGTATTTT